The entry below gives a single T cell receptor (beta chain) sequence along with its context. The junction and the germline gene differ at one end; a read error may be behind it. This sample stems from a study of read filtering for tumor transcriptome and immune sequencing. Molecular barcoded adaptors covering alpha/delta and beta/gamma chains were used on around 370 ng RNA. TCRdb used MiXCR to reprocess the reads, holding one entry per CDR3 protein. The table records 100,000 to 150,000 distinct CDR3 sequences, about 13% of them present only once. This CDR3 spans 17 amino acids. Per germline, CDR1 SGHTS and CDR2 YDEGEE.

The chain is built from TRBV5-8 and TRBJ2-2, with D unresolved. Sequencing input: a population of CD138-negative cells sorted from bone marrow. This TCR came from a donor over 35 with multiple myeloma. The CDR3: CASSQQPLGVNTGELFF. In nucleotides, the CDR3 is TGCGCCAGCAGCCAACAACCTCTTGGCGTGAACACCGGGGAGCTGTTTTTT.